This T cell receptor (beta chain) appears in the sequencing data of a study of blood T cell repertoires in COVID-19. On the study more broadly: The study drew acute and convalescent COVID-19 samples from the United States, Italy and Spain. PBMCs, B-cell-depleted T cells, or T cells were the source of the cDNA or gDNA that made up the material.

Original data processing: Nucleated cell counts were estimated from reference gene primer amplification. The protocol was immunoSEQ multiplex PCR, while the TCRdb copy is restricted to in-frame clones and leaves out a portion. V and J calls and clone size come straight from that table; D and trimming were deduced from the DNA. The data hold around 250,000 clones, with about 82% observed a single time. A Seattle source enrolled patients during active infection and followed them longitudinally. This CDR3 contains 19 residues. Germline CDR1 reads MNHEY; CDR2 reads SVGEGT. Trimming at V came to 5 bases and at J to 2 bases, leaving 16 bases not matched to a gene. In its sample, this clone was seen a few times.

Source material: peripheral blood. This clonotype was sampled from an elderly woman with COVID-19, enrolled during active disease. V and J are TRBV6-2 or TRBV6-3 and TRBJ1-5; TRBD1 matches at 9 bases. This CDR3 reads CASSRAGTGLTGGNQPQHF. The CDR3, as DNA: TGTGCCAGCAGTCGCGCCGGGACAGGGCTCACCGGGGGCAATCAGCCCCAGCATTTT.